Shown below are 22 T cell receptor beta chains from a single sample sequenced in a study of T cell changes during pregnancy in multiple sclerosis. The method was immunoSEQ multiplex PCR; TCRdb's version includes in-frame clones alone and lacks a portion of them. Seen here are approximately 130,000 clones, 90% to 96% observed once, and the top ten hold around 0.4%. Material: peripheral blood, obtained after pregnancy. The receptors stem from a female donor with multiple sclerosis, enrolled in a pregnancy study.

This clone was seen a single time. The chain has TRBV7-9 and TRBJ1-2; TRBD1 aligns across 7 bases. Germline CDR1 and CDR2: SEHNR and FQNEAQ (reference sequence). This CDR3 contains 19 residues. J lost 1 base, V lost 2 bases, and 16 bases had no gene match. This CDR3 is CASSLLANSGQSLNYGYTF. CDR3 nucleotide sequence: TGTGCCAGCAGCTTATTAGCCAATTCGGGACAGTCTCTTAACTATGGCTACACCTTC.

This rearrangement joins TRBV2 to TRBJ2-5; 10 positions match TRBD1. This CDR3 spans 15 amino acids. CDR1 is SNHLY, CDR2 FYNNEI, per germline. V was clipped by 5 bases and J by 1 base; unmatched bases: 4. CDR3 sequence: CASSFRDRGQETQYF. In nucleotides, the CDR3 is TGTGCCAGCAGTTTCCGGGACAGGGGCCAAGAGACCCAGTACTTC.

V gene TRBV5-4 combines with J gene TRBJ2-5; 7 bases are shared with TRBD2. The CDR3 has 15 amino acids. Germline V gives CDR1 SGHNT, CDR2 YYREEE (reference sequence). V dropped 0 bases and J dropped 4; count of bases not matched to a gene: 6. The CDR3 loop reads CASSLAGGSGETQYF. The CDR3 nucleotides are TGTGCCAGCAGCTTGGCCGGGGGGTCGGGAGAGACCCAGTACTTC.

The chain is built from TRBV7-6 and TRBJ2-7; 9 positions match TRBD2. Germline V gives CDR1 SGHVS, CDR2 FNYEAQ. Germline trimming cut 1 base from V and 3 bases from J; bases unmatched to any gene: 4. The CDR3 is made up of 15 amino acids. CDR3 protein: CASSLELSGSYEQYF. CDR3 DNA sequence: TGTGCCAGCAGCTTAGAGCTTAGCGGGAGCTACGAGCAGTACTTC.

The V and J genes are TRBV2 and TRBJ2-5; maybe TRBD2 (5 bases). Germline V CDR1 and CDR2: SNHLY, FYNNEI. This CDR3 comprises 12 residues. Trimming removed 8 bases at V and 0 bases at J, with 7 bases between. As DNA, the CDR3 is TGTGCCAGCGGGGAGTACCAAGAGACCCAGTACTTC. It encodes CASGEYQETQYF.

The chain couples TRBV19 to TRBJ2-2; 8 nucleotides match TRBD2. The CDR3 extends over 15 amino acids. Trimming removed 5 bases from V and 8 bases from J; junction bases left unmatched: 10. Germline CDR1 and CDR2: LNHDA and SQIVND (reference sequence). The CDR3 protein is CASSALGTRGGELFF. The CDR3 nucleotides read TGTGCCAGTAGTGCGCTTGGGACTAGGGGAGGGGAGCTGTTTTTT.

CDR3 in amino acids: CASSAAQGEVEAFF. CDR3 nucleotide sequence: TGTGCCAGCAGCGCCGCCCAGGGGGAAGTTGAAGCTTTCTTT. The chain links TRBV11-2 to TRBJ1-1; 7 positions agree with TRBD1. The CDR3 is made up of 14 amino acids. Germline CDR1 SGHAT, CDR2 FQNNGV. V trimming: 5 bases; J trimming: 7 bases; junction bases outside the gene matches: 10.

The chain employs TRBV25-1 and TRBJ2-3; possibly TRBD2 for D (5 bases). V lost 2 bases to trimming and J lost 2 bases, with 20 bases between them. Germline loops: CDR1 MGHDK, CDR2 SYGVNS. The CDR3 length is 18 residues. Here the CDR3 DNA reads TGTGCCAGCAGTGAAGGTCAAAGGGTTCGGGAAAACACAGATACGCAGTATTTT. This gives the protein CASSEGQRVRENTDTQYF.

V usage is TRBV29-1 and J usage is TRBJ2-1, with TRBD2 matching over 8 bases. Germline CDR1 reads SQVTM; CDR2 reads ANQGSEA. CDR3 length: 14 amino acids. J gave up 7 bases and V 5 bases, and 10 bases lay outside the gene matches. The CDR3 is CSVLIAGPGNEQFF. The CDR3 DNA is TGCAGCGTTCTGATAGCGGGGCCTGGGAATGAGCAGTTCTTC.

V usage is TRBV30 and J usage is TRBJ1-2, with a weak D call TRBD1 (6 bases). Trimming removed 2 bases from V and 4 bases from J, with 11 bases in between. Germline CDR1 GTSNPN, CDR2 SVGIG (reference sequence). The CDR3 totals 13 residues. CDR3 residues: CAWSTGTGYGYTF. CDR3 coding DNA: TGTGCCTGGAGTACAGGGACGGGCTATGGCTACACCTTC.

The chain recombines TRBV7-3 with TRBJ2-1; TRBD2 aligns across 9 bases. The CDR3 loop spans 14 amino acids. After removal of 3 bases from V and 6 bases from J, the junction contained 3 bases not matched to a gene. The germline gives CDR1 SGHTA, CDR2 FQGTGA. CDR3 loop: CASSFAGGGNEQFF. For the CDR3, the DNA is TGTGCCAGCAGCTTTGCGGGAGGGGGCAATGAGCAGTTCTTC.

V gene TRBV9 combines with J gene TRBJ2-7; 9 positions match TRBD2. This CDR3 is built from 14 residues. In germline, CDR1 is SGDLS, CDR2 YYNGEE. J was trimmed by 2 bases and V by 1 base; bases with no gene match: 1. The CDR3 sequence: CASSVSGRTYEQYF. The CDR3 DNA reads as TGTGCCAGCAGCGTAAGCGGGAGGACCTACGAGCAGTACTTC.

The CDR3 sequence is CASSQDWQGGQPQHF. Written as DNA, the CDR3 is TGTGCCAGCAGCCAAGATTGGCAGGGAGGTCAGCCCCAGCATTTT. The chain links TRBV4-2 to TRBJ1-5; TRBD1 might be the D (5 bases). CDR1 LGHNA and CDR2 YNFKEQ come from the germline V gene. V gave up 0 bases and J gave up 6 bases, with 12 bases separating them. The CDR3 has 15 residues.

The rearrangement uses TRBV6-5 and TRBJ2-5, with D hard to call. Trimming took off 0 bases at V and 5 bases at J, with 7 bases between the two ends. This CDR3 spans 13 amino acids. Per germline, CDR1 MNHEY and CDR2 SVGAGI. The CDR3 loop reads CASSYSVIETQYF. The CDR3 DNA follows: TGTGCCAGCAGTTACTCTGTAATCGAGACCCAGTACTTC.

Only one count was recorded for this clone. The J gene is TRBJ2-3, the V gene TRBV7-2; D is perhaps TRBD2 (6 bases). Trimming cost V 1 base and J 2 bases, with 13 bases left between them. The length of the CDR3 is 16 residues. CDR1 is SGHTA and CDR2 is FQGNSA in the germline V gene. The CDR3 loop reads CASSLGRGGITDTQYF. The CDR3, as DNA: TGTGCCAGCAGCTTAGGGAGGGGCGGGATCACAGATACGCAGTATTTT.

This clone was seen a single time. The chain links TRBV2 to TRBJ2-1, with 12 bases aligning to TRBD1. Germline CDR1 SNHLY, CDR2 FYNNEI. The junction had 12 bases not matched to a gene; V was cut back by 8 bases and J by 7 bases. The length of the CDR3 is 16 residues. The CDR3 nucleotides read TGTGCCAGCGTCCCCCCCGGGACAGGGGGCCGGAATGAGCAGTTCTTC. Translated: CASVPPGTGGRNEQFF. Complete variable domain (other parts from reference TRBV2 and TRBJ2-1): EPEVTQTPSHQVTQMGQEVILRCVPISNHLYFYWYRQILGQKVEFLVSFYNNEISEKSEIFDDQFSVERPDGSNFTLKIRSTKLEDSAMYFCASVPPGTGGRNEQFFGPGTRLTVL.

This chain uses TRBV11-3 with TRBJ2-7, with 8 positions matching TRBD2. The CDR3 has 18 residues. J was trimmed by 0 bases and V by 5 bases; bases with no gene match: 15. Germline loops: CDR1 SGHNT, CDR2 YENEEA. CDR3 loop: CASSKSDVLAESSYEQYF. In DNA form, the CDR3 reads TGTGCCAGCAGCAAGAGTGATGTACTAGCGGAAAGCTCCTACGAGCAGTACTTC.

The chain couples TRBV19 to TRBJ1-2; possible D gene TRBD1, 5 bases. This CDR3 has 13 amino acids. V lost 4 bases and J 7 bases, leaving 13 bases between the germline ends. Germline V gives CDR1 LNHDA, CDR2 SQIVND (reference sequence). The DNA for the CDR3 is TGTGCCAGTAGTACGACAATTCAGGGTGGCTACACCTTC. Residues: CASSTTIQGGYTF.

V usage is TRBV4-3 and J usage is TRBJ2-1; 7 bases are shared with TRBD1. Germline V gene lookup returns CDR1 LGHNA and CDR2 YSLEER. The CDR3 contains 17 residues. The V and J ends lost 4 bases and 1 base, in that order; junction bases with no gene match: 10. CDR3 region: CASSRRTGGASYNEQFF. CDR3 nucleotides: TGCGCCAGCAGCCGCCGGACAGGTGGGGCATCCTACAATGAGCAGTTCTTC.

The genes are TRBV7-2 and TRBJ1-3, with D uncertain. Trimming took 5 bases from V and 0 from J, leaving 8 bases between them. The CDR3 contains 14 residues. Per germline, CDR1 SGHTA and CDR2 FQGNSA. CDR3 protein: CASSTRLSGNTIYF. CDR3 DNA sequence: TGTGCCAGCAGCACCAGACTCTCTGGAAACACCATATATTTT.

CDR3 nucleotide sequence: TGTGCCACCAGCAGAGGCTTCCAAAGAGAGTACGAGCAGTACTTC. Translating it yields CATSRGFQREYEQYF. This chain connects TRBV15 to TRBJ2-7; no clear D. The germline V and J ends were trimmed by 1 base and 4 bases, with 14 bases remaining between them. The CDR3 contains 15 residues. The V gene's germline CDR1 is LNHNV and CDR2 YYDKDF (reference sequence). Full variable domain (remainder filled in from reference TRBV15 and TRBJ2-7): DAMVIQNPRYQVTQFGKPVTLSCSQTLNHNVMYWYQQKSSQAPKLLFHYYDKDFNNEADTPDNFQSRRPNTSFCFLDIRSPGLGDTAMYLCATSRGFQREYEQYFGPGTRLTVT.

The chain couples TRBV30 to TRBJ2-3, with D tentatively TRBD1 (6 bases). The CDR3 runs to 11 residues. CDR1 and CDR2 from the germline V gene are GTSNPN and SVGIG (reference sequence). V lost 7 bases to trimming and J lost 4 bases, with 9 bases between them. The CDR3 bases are TGTGCCTTGGACAGCTCAGATACGCAGTATTTT. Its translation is CALDSSDTQYF.